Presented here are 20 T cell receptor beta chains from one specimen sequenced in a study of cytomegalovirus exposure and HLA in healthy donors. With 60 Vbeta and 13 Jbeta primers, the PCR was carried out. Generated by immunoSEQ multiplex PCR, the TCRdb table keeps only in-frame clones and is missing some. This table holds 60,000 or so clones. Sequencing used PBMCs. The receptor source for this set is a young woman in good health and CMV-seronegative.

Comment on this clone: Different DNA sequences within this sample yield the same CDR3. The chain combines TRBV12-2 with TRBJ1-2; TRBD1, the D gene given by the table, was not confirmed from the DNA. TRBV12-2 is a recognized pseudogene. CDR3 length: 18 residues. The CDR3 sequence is CASRSQTGCAGPTYGYTF. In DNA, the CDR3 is TGTGCAAGTCGCTCCCAGACAGGGTGTGCAGGGCCAACCTATGGCTACACCTTC.

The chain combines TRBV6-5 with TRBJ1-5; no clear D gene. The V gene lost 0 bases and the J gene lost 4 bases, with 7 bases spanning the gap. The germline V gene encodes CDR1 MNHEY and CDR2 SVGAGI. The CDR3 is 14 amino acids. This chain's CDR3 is CASSYSTQNQPQHF. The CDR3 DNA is TGTGCCAGCAGTTACTCGACTCAGAATCAGCCCCAGCATTTT.

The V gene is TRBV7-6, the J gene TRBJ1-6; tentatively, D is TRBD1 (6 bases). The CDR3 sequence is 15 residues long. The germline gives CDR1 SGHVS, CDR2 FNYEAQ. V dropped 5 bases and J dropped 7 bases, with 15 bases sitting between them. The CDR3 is CASSILTGKNSPLHF. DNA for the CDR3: TGTGCCAGCAGCATCCTGACAGGCAAAAATTCACCCCTCCACTTT.

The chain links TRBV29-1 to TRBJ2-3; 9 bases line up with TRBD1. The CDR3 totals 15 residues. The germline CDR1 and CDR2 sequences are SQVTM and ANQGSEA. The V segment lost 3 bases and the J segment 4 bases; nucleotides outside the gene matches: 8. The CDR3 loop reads CSVEGQGKGPDTQYF. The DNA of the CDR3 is TGCAGCGTTGAGGGACAGGGTAAGGGGCCAGATACGCAGTATTTT.

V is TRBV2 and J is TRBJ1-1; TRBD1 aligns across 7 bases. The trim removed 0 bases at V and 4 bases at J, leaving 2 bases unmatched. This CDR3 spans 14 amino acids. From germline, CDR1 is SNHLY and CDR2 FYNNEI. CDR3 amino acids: CASSEAAGGTEAFF. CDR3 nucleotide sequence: TGTGCCAGCAGTGAAGCGGCAGGGGGCACTGAAGCTTTCTTT.

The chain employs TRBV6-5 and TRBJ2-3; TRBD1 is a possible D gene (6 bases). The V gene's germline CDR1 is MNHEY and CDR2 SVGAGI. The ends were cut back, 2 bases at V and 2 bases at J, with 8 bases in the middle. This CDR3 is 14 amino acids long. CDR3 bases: TGTGCCAGCAGTTACAGGGGGTACACAGATACGCAGTATTTT. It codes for CASSYRGYTDTQYF.

CDR3 sequence (DNA): TGTGCCAGCAGTGAAGCCAGCGGTTCTGGGGCCAACGTCCTGACTTTC. Protein: CASSEASGSGANVLTF. This chain uses TRBV25-1 with TRBJ2-6, with D possibly being TRBD2 (5 bases). V lost 2 bases and J lost 1, with 9 bases in between. Germline V gene sequence: CDR1 MGHDK, CDR2 SYGVNS. The CDR3 runs 16 residues.

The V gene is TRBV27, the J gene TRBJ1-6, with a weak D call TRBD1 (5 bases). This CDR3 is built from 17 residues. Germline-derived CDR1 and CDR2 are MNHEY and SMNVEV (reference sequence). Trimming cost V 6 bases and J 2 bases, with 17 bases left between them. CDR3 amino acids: CASRNSGSRTYNSPLHF. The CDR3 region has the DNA TGTGCCAGCAGAAATTCAGGGTCGAGGACCTATAATTCACCCCTCCACTTT.

The CDR3 DNA sequence: TGTGCCAGCTCACCCCAGGGGTCTAGGGCGAAAATGTACAATGAGCAGTTCTTC. Encoded protein: CASSPQGSRAKMYNEQFF. The V call is TRBV18, the J call TRBJ2-1, with a possible D match to TRBD1 (6 bases). From germline, CDR1 is KGHSH and CDR2 LQKENI. The CDR3 loop spans 18 amino acids. Between the trimmed V and J ends, which lost 3 bases and 4 bases, there was a span of 22 bases.

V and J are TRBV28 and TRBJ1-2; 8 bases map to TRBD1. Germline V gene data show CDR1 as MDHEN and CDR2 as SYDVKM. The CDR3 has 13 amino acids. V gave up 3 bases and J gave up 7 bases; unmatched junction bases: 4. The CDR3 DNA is TGTGCCAGCAGTTTGGACAGGGTCCGTGGCTACACCTTC. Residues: CASSLDRVRGYTF.

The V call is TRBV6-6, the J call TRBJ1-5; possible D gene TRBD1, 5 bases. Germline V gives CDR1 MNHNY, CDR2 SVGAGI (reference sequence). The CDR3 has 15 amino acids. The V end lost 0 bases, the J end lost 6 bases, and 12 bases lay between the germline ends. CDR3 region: CASSYSSGNGQPQHF. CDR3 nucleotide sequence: TGTGCCAGCAGTTACTCTTCAGGGAACGGTCAGCCCCAGCATTTT.

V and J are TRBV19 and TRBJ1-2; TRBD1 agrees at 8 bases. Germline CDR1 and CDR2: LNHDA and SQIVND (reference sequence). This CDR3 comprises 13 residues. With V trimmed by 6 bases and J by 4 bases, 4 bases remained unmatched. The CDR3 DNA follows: TGTGCCAGTAGCTCAGGGGGCGGCTATGGCTACACCTTC. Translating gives CASSSGGGYGYTF.

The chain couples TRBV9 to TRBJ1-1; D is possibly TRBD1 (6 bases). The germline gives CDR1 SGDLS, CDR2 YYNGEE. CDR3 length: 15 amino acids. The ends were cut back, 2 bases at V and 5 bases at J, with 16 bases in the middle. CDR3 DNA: TGTGCCAGCAGCGTCTCCGGGGGAGGGGGGACTGAAGCTTTCTTT. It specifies CASSVSGGGGTEAFF.

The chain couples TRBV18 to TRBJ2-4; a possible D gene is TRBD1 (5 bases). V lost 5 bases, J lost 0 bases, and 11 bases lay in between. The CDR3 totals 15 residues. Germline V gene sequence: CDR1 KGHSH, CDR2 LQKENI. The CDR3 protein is CASSSKTEAKNIQYF. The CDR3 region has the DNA TGTGCCAGCTCATCAAAGACAGAAGCCAAAAACATTCAGTACTTC.

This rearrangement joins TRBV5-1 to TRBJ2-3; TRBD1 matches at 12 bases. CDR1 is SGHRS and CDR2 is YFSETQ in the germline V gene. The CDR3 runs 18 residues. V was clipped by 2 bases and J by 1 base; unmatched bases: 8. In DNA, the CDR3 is TGCGCCAGCAGCTTCCGGGACAGGGGGCGTTCTGGCACAGATACGCAGTATTTT. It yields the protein CASSFRDRGRSGTDTQYF.

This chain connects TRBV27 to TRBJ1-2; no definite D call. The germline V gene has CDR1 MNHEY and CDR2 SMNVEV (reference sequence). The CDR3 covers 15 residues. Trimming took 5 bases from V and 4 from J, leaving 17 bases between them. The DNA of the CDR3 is TGTGCCAGCAGTCCCGAGCGGATACGGACCTATGGCTACACCTTC. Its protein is CASSPERIRTYGYTF.

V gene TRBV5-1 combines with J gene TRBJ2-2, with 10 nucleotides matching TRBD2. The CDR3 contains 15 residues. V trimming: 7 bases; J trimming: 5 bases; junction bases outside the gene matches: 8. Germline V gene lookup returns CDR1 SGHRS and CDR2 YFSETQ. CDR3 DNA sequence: TGCGCCAGCGAGGAGACTAGCGGGCGGACCGGGGAGCTGTTTTTT. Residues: CASEETSGRTGELFF.

CDR3 nucleotides: TGCGCCAGCAGCTTGGGGGGGGTTGGGGGCACTGAAGCTTTCTTT. This codes for CASSLGGVGGTEAFF. This chain links TRBV5-1 with TRBJ1-1, with D perhaps matching TRBD1 (5 bases). V was clipped by 0 bases and J by 4 bases, with 13 bases between them. This CDR3 region has 15 residues. The V gene's germline CDR1 is SGHRS and CDR2 YFSETQ.

The CDR3 DNA reads TGTGCCAGCAGCTCCGGACTACCATCCGAGCAGTACTTC. Its protein product is CASSSGLPSEQYF. The chain uses TRBV7-8 and TRBJ2-7, with D possibly TRBD2 on 6 matching bases. CDR3 length: 13 amino acids. Trimming cost V 4 bases and J 6 bases, with 13 bases left between them. CDR1 and CDR2 (germline): SGHVS, FQNEAQ. Full variable domain (outside the CDR3, taken from reference TRBV7-8 and TRBJ2-7): GAGVSQSPRYKVAKRGQDVALRCDPISGHVSLFWYQQALGQGPEFLTYFQNEAQLDKSGLPSDRFFAERPEGSVSTLKIQRTQQEDSAVYLCASSSGLPSEQYFGPGTRLTVT.

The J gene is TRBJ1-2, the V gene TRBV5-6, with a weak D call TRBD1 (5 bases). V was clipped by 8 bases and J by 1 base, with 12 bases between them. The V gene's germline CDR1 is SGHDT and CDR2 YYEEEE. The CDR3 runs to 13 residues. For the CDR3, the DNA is TGTGCCAGTTGGGACTTACTTAACTATGGCTACACCTTC. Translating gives CASWDLLNYGYTF.